These T cell receptor beta chains were read from a single sample in a study of regulatory T cells in long-lasting Graves disease. TCRdb fed the multiplex PCR reads into MiXCR, producing one record per CDR3 protein. The data show approximately 470,000 distinct CDR3 sequences, 20% to 25% seen once. The input for sequencing was peripheral blood mononuclear cells (PBMCs), taken when the disease was refractory, from a patient treated with antithyroid drugs. These receptor sequences come from a female donor with Graves disease. The CDR3 runs from the conserved cysteine through the conserved F or W. The order of the fields is clone size, J gene, V gene, D gene, CDR3 DNA, CDR3 protein. A D gene is named only where the DNA matches it firmly. Clone size is not always given. Where it is, it says once, few, many or a class for expanded clones.

clone_size: many
j_call: TRBJ2-5
v_call: TRBV2
d_call: TRBD1
cdr3_nt: TGTGCCAGCAGTGGGACAGGGGAGAAGGGGACCCAGTACTTC
cdr3_aa: CASSGTGEKGTQYF

clone_size: many
j_call: TRBJ1-1
v_call: TRBV11-2
d_call: .
cdr3_nt: TGTGCCAGCAGCTTAGATCAAGGACAGAGCTACGGGGAAGCTTTCTTT
cdr3_aa: CASSLDQGQSYGEAFF

clone_size: few
j_call: TRBJ2-5
v_call: TRBV7-2
d_call: .
cdr3_nt: TGTGCCAGCAGCCTAGTCTACAGGGCGAAGACCCAGTACTTC
cdr3_aa: CASSLVYRAKTQYF

clone_size: .
j_call: TRBJ2-7
v_call: TRBV6-5
d_call: TRBD2
cdr3_nt: TGTGCCAGCAGTTACGGGGGGGAAGCCTACGAGCAGTACTTC
cdr3_aa: CASSYGGEAYEQYF

clone_size: .
j_call: TRBJ2-2
v_call: TRBV19
d_call: .
cdr3_nt: TGTGCCAGTCAGACGGAGAACACCGGGGAGCTGTTTTTT
cdr3_aa: CASQTENTGELFF

clone_size: .
j_call: TRBJ2-3
v_call: TRBV9
d_call: .
cdr3_nt: TGTGCCAGCAGCGTAGATAGCACAGATACGCAGTATTTT
cdr3_aa: CASSVDSTDTQYF

clone_size: few
j_call: TRBJ2-7
v_call: TRBV19
d_call: .
cdr3_nt: TGTGCCAGTAGTATTAGTAACGGGGCTTACGAGCAGTACTTC
cdr3_aa: CASSISNGAYEQYF

clone_size: many
j_call: TRBJ2-7
v_call: TRBV3-1
d_call: .
cdr3_nt: TGTGCCAGCAGCCAAGACGGGGGTTTTTCCTACGAGCAGTACTTC
cdr3_aa: CASSQDGGFSYEQYF

clone_size: .
j_call: TRBJ1-1
v_call: TRBV30
d_call: TRBD1
cdr3_nt: TGTGCCTGGAGGGACAGGGTTTTTCCGTATCTTGAAGCTTTCTTT
cdr3_aa: CAWRDRVFPYLEAFF

clone_size: many
j_call: TRBJ1-2
v_call: TRBV6-1
d_call: .
cdr3_nt: TGTGCCAGCAGCGAAAGACAGGTTTTTTATGGCTACACCTTC
cdr3_aa: CASSERQVFYGYTF

clone_size: .
j_call: TRBJ1-6
v_call: TRBV6-2/TRBV6-3
d_call: .
cdr3_nt: TGTGCCAGCAGCGGGCAGGGGTCGCTACTCTCACCCCTCCACTTT
cdr3_aa: CASSGQGSLLSPLHF

clone_size: .
j_call: TRBJ2-7
v_call: TRBV7-9
d_call: TRBD2
cdr3_nt: TGTGCCAGCAGCTCTTATCCGACTAGCGGGCTCCTGGAGCAGTACTTC
cdr3_aa: CASSSYPTSGLLEQYF

clone_size: many
j_call: TRBJ2-7
v_call: TRBV28
d_call: .
cdr3_nt: TGTGCCAGCAGTTTCAAGGGGTCTGGCAACGAGCAGTACTTC
cdr3_aa: CASSFKGSGNEQYF

clone_size: .
j_call: TRBJ2-2
v_call: TRBV28
d_call: TRBD1
cdr3_nt: TGTGCCAGCAGTGGACAGGGAGCCACCGGGGAGCTGTTTTTT
cdr3_aa: CASSGQGATGELFF

clone_size: many
j_call: TRBJ1-1
v_call: TRBV11-2
d_call: .
cdr3_nt: TGTGCCAGCAGCTTATGGGGTAGGAATGAAGCTTTCTTT
cdr3_aa: CASSLWGRNEAFF

clone_size: .
j_call: TRBJ2-7
v_call: TRBV7-2
d_call: TRBD2
cdr3_nt: TGTGCCAGCAGCCTCCGTTGGACTAGCGCGAGTGAGCAGTACTTC
cdr3_aa: CASSLRWTSASEQYF

clone_size: many
j_call: TRBJ1-2
v_call: TRBV29-1
d_call: .
cdr3_nt: TGCAGCGTTGCGGACACGGTCTATGGCTACACCTTC
cdr3_aa: CSVADTVYGYTF

clone_size: .
j_call: TRBJ1-1
v_call: TRBV12-3/TRBV12-4
d_call: .
cdr3_nt: TGTGCCAGCAGTTTAGTAGTGGATTTCACTGAAGCTTTCTTT
cdr3_aa: CASSLVVDFTEAFF

clone_size: many
j_call: TRBJ2-5
v_call: TRBV6-2/TRBV6-3
d_call: TRBD2
cdr3_nt: TGTGCCAGCAGTGCGGGGTCTTCGGGGGGGGAGACCCAGTACTTC
cdr3_aa: CASSAGSSGGETQYF

clone_size: many
j_call: TRBJ1-1
v_call: TRBV19
d_call: .
cdr3_nt: TGTGCCAGCAGCATCGGGATGAACACTGAAGCTTTCTTT
cdr3_aa: CASSIGMNTEAFF

clone_size: .
j_call: TRBJ2-5
v_call: TRBV5-8
d_call: .
cdr3_nt: TGTGCCAGCAGCTGGGACGCCCGATTCCCTGAGACCCAGTACTTC
cdr3_aa: CASSWDARFPETQYF

clone_size: many
j_call: TRBJ2-7
v_call: TRBV6-1
d_call: .
cdr3_nt: TGTGCCAGCAGATCGGCCTACGAGCAGTACTTC
cdr3_aa: CASRSAYEQYF

clone_size: .
j_call: TRBJ2-5
v_call: TRBV20-1
d_call: TRBD1
cdr3_nt: TGCAGTGCTAGGGAATGGACAGGGGATTTGCAGACCCAGTACTTC
cdr3_aa: CSAREWTGDLQTQYF

clone_size: .
j_call: TRBJ2-7
v_call: TRBV20-1
d_call: .
cdr3_nt: TGCAGTGCTTTTCCGGGTCCCACCTACGAGCAGTACTTC
cdr3_aa: CSAFPGPTYEQYF

clone_size: few
j_call: TRBJ1-1
v_call: TRBV5-4
d_call: .
cdr3_nt: TGTGCCAGCAGCGCTACGGTGAACACTGAAGCTTTCTTT
cdr3_aa: CASSATVNTEAFF

clone_size: many
j_call: TRBJ1-1
v_call: TRBV5-1
d_call: TRBD1
cdr3_nt: TGCGCCAGCACCACAGGGGGCGGTGGCACTGAAGCTTTCTTT
cdr3_aa: CASTTGGGGTEAFF

clone_size: .
j_call: TRBJ1-5
v_call: TRBV7-9
d_call: .
cdr3_nt: TGTGCCAGCAGCTTAGCCCAGGGTGGGGTGATTAGTTTT
cdr3_aa: CASSLAQGGVISF

clone_size: many
j_call: TRBJ1-5
v_call: TRBV20-1
d_call: .
cdr3_nt: TGCAGTGCTAGAGATCTTCCGGGCAGGGGACGCAATCAGCCCCAGCATTTT
cdr3_aa: CSARDLPGRGRNQPQHF

clone_size: many
j_call: TRBJ1-1
v_call: TRBV29-1
d_call: TRBD1
cdr3_nt: TGCAGCGTTGAGGGGACAGCAGGCACTGAAGCTTTCTTT
cdr3_aa: CSVEGTAGTEAFF

clone_size: .
j_call: TRBJ2-3
v_call: TRBV6-1
d_call: .
cdr3_nt: TGTGCCAGCGAATGGAGCGGTAGCACAGATACGCAGTATTTT
cdr3_aa: CASEWSGSTDTQYF

clone_size: few
j_call: TRBJ2-7
v_call: TRBV5-6
d_call: TRBD1
cdr3_nt: TGTGCCAGCAGCGTCCGGGACAGATTGTGGTTGACCTACGAGCAGTACTTC
cdr3_aa: CASSVRDRLWLTYEQYF

clone_size: many
j_call: TRBJ2-4
v_call: TRBV28
d_call: .
cdr3_nt: TGTGCCAGCAGTTTATCAGGGGTAGGGGTGAACATTCAGTACTTC
cdr3_aa: CASSLSGVGVNIQYF

clone_size: .
j_call: TRBJ1-5
v_call: TRBV5-6
d_call: .
cdr3_nt: TGTGCCAGCAGCTTGTGGGCAGGGCTAAACCAGCCCCAGCATTTT
cdr3_aa: CASSLWAGLNQPQHF

clone_size: many
j_call: TRBJ1-2
v_call: TRBV2
d_call: TRBD1
cdr3_nt: TGTGCCAGCAGCAGACAGGGAGGGACCTATGGCTACACCTTC
cdr3_aa: CASSRQGGTYGYTF

clone_size: .
j_call: TRBJ2-1
v_call: TRBV28
d_call: TRBD2
cdr3_nt: TGTGCCAGCAGTTACATCCTAGCGGGAGCACCTTTGGAGCAGTTCTTC
cdr3_aa: CASSYILAGAPLEQFF

clone_size: many
j_call: TRBJ1-1
v_call: TRBV3-1
d_call: TRBD1
cdr3_nt: TGTGCCAGCAGCCGTCACCTTACAGGGGGTATTGAAGCTTTCTTT
cdr3_aa: CASSRHLTGGIEAFF